Presented here are 28 T cell receptor beta chains from one specimen sequenced in a study of cytomegalovirus exposure and HLA in healthy donors. PCR primers comprised 60 Vbeta and 13 Jbeta primers. Profiling relied on immunoSEQ multiplex PCR, and the TCRdb table lists in-frame clones only, not all of them. The sample contains about 45,000 clones, about nine tenths of which appear only once. Sequencing was carried out using PBMCs. These TCRs come from a woman in her forties in good health and CMV-seropositive.

V gene TRBV15 combines with J gene TRBJ2-7; 11 bases fit TRBD2. There are 14 residues in the CDR3. Per germline, CDR1 LNHNV and CDR2 YYDKDF (reference sequence). The ends lost 4 bases at V and 3 bases at J; junction bases unmatched: 2. This CDR3 is CATSMGLADYEQYF. The CDR3, as DNA: TGTGCCACCAGCATGGGACTAGCGGACTACGAGCAGTACTTC.

This chain links TRBV9 with TRBJ1-3; D perhaps matches TRBD1 (5 bases). The CDR3 has 15 residues. Between the trimmed V and J ends, which lost 4 bases and 0 bases, there was a span of 11 bases. Germline values: CDR1 SGDLS, CDR2 YYNGEE. For the CDR3, the DNA is TGTGCCAGCAGCCCAACTCAGGGCTCTGGAAACACCATATATTTT. Translation: CASSPTQGSGNTIYF.

V gene TRBV7-9 combines with J gene TRBJ2-2, with D maybe TRBD2 (6 bases). The CDR3 totals 16 residues. CDR1 and CDR2 (germline): SEHNR, FQNEAQ (reference sequence). The V gene lost 6 bases and the J gene lost 3 bases, with 17 bases spanning the gap. The CDR3 DNA follows: TGTGCCAGCAGGCTCCGGGGCGGAGGGGACACCGGGGAGCTGTTTTTT. It is translated as CASRLRGGGDTGELFF.

This clone was picked up a small number of times. The chain links TRBV6-5 to TRBJ2-2; a weak D match, TRBD1 (5 bases). The V end lost 8 bases, the J end lost 3 bases, and 13 bases lay between the germline ends. The CDR3 covers 14 residues. Germline V gene lookup returns CDR1 MNHEY and CDR2 SVGAGI. The CDR3 protein is CASLETVYTGELFF. CDR3 in DNA: TGTGCCAGCCTGGAGACAGTATACACCGGGGAGCTGTTTTTT.

Only a few counts were recorded for this clone. The rearrangement uses TRBV5-4 and TRBJ1-2; TRBD1 is a possible D gene (5 bases). CDR3 length equals 16 residues. V was clipped by 0 bases and J by 3 bases, with 15 bases between them. The germline gives CDR1 SGHNT, CDR2 YYREEE (reference sequence). CDR3 in amino acids: CASSLGRQGGDYGYTF. The CDR3 nucleotides read TGTGCCAGCAGCTTGGGGAGGCAGGGAGGGGACTATGGCTACACCTTC.

The V gene is TRBV10-3, the J gene TRBJ1-6, with TRBD1 identical over 10 bases. Per germline, CDR1 ENHRY and CDR2 SYGVKD. The trim removed 5 bases at V and 9 bases at J, leaving 1 base unmatched. The CDR3 extends over 13 amino acids. The CDR3: CAISRTGGSPLHF. For the CDR3, the DNA is TGTGCCATCAGTCGGACAGGGGGTTCACCCCTCCACTTT.

CDR3 nucleotide sequence: TGTGCCAGCAGCCCCGGGACAGGGGAGGAAAAACTGTTTTTT. It yields the protein CASSPGTGEEKLFF. This chain uses TRBV27 with TRBJ1-4, with 10 bases matching TRBD1. The V segment lost 6 bases and the J segment 8 bases; nucleotides outside the gene matches: 6. The germline CDR1 and CDR2 sequences are MNHEY and SMNVEV (reference sequence). The length of the CDR3 is 14 residues.

The chain recombines TRBV2 with TRBJ1-1, with D perhaps TRBD1 (6 bases). Germline V gene data show CDR1 as SNHLY and CDR2 as FYNNEI. The CDR3 has 13 amino acids. The V end lost 8 bases, the J end lost 0 bases, and 10 bases lay between the germline ends. The CDR3 sequence: CASGQLMNTEAFF. CDR3 coding DNA: TGTGCCAGCGGACAGCTCATGAACACTGAAGCTTTCTTT.

V gene TRBV2 combines with J gene TRBJ1-3, with a weak D call TRBD1 (6 bases). The CDR3 consists of 13 residues. Germline V gives CDR1 SNHLY, CDR2 FYNNEI. V was pared by 9 bases and J by 0 bases, with 9 bases between. The CDR3 DNA reads TGTGCCAGGGGGGCAGTCTCTGGAAACACCATATATTTT. This translates into CARGAVSGNTIYF. The variable domain in full, with the rest retrieved from reference TRBV2 and TRBJ1-3, is EPEVTQTPSHQVTQMGQEVILRCVPISNHLYFYWYRQILGQKVEFLVSFYNNEISEKSEIFDDQFSVERPDGSNFTLKIRSTKLEDSAMYFCARGAVSGNTIYFGEGSWLTVV.

The rearrangement uses TRBV7-8 and TRBJ2-7, with D perhaps matching TRBD2 (6 bases). Trimming cost V 2 bases and J 3 bases, with 17 bases left between them. The CDR3 is 16 amino acids. The germline CDR1 and CDR2 sequences are SGHVS and FQNEAQ. CDR3 sequence: CASSLFAGLFYYEQYF. The CDR3 bases are TGTGCCAGCAGCTTATTCGCCGGACTATTTTACTACGAGCAGTACTTC.

The J gene is TRBJ2-1, the V gene TRBV18, with D possibly being TRBD2 (5 bases). This CDR3 spans 15 amino acids. The V and J ends lost 3 bases and 2 bases respectively, with 11 bases between them. Germline V gene lookup returns CDR1 KGHSH and CDR2 LQKENI. CDR3 DNA: TGTGCCAGCTCACCCCCGGGATCCCCCTACAATGAGCAGTTCTTC. This gives the protein CASSPPGSPYNEQFF.

V usage is TRBV5-1 and J usage is TRBJ2-3; tentatively, D is TRBD1 (6 bases). V shed 7 bases and J shed 6 bases, with 15 bases lying between them. CDR1 and CDR2 (germline): SGHRS, YFSETQ. The CDR3 spans 13 residues. The CDR3 spells CASRRQAEDTQYF. The CDR3 region has the DNA TGCGCCAGCCGTCGACAGGCGGAGGATACGCAGTATTTT. Using reference TRBV5-1 and TRBJ2-3 for the parts outside the CDR3, the full variable domain is KAGVTQTPRYLIKTRGQQVTLSCSPISGHRSVSWYQQTPGQGLQFLFEYFSETQRNKGNFPGRFSGRQFSNSRSEMNVSTLELGDSALYLCASRRQAEDTQYFGPGTRLTVL.

This clone appeared a few times. CDR3 DNA sequence: TGTGCCAGCGCCCCGGGATCCTACGTCGTTGATACGCAGTATTTT. This gives the protein CASAPGSYVVDTQYF. This sequence joins TRBV2 and TRBJ2-3, with TRBD2 as a possible D gene (5 bases). The germline V and J ends were trimmed by 8 bases and 6 bases, with 21 bases remaining between them. The germline V gene encodes CDR1 SNHLY and CDR2 FYNNEI. CDR3 length equals 15 residues.

The count of this clone is one. The chain carries TRBV20-1 and TRBJ2-2; D is uncertain. V was pared by 7 bases and J by 1 base, with 4 bases between. CDR1 and CDR2 (germline): DFQATT, SNEGSKA (reference sequence). CDR3 length: 11 amino acids. CDR3 sequence (DNA): TGCAGTGTAGTGAACACCGGGGAGCTGTTTTTT. It encodes CSVVNTGELFF.

This chain joins TRBV19 and TRBJ2-1, with TRBD1 matching 7 bases. The germline V gene encodes CDR1 LNHDA and CDR2 SQIVND (reference sequence). CDR3 length equals 15 residues. After removal of 3 bases from V and 0 bases from J, the junction contained 2 bases not matched to a gene. The CDR3 reads CASSMDRSSYNEQFF. The CDR3 DNA reads TGTGCCAGTAGTATGGACAGGAGCTCCTACAATGAGCAGTTCTTC.

The V gene is TRBV28, the J gene TRBJ2-5; 9 nucleotides match TRBD1. This CDR3 spans 14 amino acids. The V gene end was trimmed by 10 bases and the J gene end by 6 bases; junction bases not matched to a gene: 12. Germline lookup yields CDR1 MDHEN and CDR2 SYDVKM. This CDR3 is CATYLRDRVKTQYF. The CDR3 coding sequence is TGTGCCACCTACCTCCGGGACAGGGTTAAGACCCAGTACTTC.

This clone was detected once. The chain combines TRBV4-1 with TRBJ2-7; TRBD2 agrees at 12 bases. Trimming cost V 4 bases and J 7 bases; bases outside gene matches: 14. The V gene's germline CDR1 is MGHRA and CDR2 YSYEKL. The CDR3 consists of 17 residues. The CDR3 bases are TGCGCCAGCAGCCTAAACCCTAGCGGGAGGGCCTCCACGGAGCAGTACTTC. Amino acids: CASSLNPSGRASTEQYF.

The V and J genes are TRBV19 and TRBJ2-5; 9 nucleotides align to TRBD1. This CDR3 is 14 amino acids long. Trimming cost V 7 bases and J 4 bases; bases outside gene matches: 7. The germline V gene has CDR1 LNHDA and CDR2 SQIVND (reference sequence). The CDR3 DNA follows: TGTGCCAGTAATCTACAGGGGGCAGGAGAGACCCAGTACTTC. The encoded protein is CASNLQGAGETQYF.

This chain links TRBV7-2 with TRBJ1-3; 7 bases fit TRBD1. Trimming took 4 bases from V and 9 from J; bases not matched to a gene: 6. The CDR3 runs 13 residues. Germline V gene data show CDR1 as SGHTA and CDR2 as FQGNSA. The CDR3 DNA reads TGTGCCAGCAGCTCCGGGACAGAGACCACCATATATTTT. As protein: CASSSGTETTIYF.

The chain links TRBV7-9 to TRBJ1-3; D is possibly TRBD1 (6 bases). V dropped 5 bases and J dropped 4 bases, with 21 bases sitting between them. The V gene's germline CDR1 is SEHNR and CDR2 FQNEAQ (reference sequence). The CDR3 has 17 amino acids. The CDR3 loop is CASSPPDRWTAGNTIYF. DNA for the CDR3: TGTGCCAGCAGCCCCCCGGACCGCTGGACAGCCGGAAACACCATATATTTT.

The J gene is TRBJ2-2, the V gene TRBV7-6; 8 bases align to TRBD1. With V trimmed by 3 bases and J by 3 bases, 12 bases remained unmatched. There are 18 residues in the CDR3. Germline V CDR1 and CDR2: SGHVS, FNYEAQ. DNA of the CDR3: TGTGCCAGCAGCTTCACCTCAGGGGGCGCGGCCGACACCGGGGAGCTGTTTTTT. Encoded protein: CASSFTSGGAADTGELFF.

The chain combines TRBV19 with TRBJ2-1; D remains unclear. Germline values: CDR1 LNHDA, CDR2 SQIVND (reference sequence). V dropped 10 bases and J dropped 8 bases, with 18 bases sitting between them. CDR3 size: 13 residues. In nucleotides, the CDR3 is TGTGCCACCTCGAATACTATTTCCGATGAGCAGTTCTTC. Its translation is CATSNTISDEQFF.

The rearrangement uses TRBV28 and TRBJ2-5; D might be TRBD2 (6 bases). V was trimmed by 1 base and J by 0 bases, leaving 12 bases between them. The length of the CDR3 is 16 residues. Germline CDR1 MDHEN, CDR2 SYDVKM. The CDR3 coding sequence is TGTGCCAGCAGTTTATATGAAGGAGGGTACCAAGAGACCCAGTACTTC. Translating gives CASSLYEGGYQETQYF.

The J gene is TRBJ1-6, the V gene TRBV5-5, with D possibly being TRBD1 (6 bases). Germline V gene sequence: CDR1 SGHKS, CDR2 YYEKEE (reference sequence). This CDR3 is built from 15 residues. V gave up 3 bases and J gave up 6 bases, with 13 bases separating them. CDR3 sequence reads: CASSSRGGLNSPLHF. The CDR3 DNA is TGTGCCAGCAGCTCGCGGGGGGGCCTTAATTCACCCCTCCACTTT.

This clone has more than one count but fewer than ten. This chain connects TRBV14 to TRBJ1-1, with D perhaps matching TRBD1 (5 bases). The CDR3 has 15 residues. V lost 5 bases and J lost 1, with 14 bases in between. CDR1 SGHDN and CDR2 FVKESK come from the germline V gene. In DNA, the CDR3 is TGTGCCAGCAGCACCATGGGGCGAGCGAACACTGAAGCTTTCTTT. It codes for CASSTMGRANTEAFF.

The V call is TRBV10-3, the J call TRBJ1-6; D is undetermined. Trimming removed 1 base at V and 8 bases at J, with 15 bases between. The germline V gene has CDR1 ENHRY and CDR2 SYGVKD. The CDR3 covers 16 residues. The CDR3 nucleotides read TGTGCCATCAGTGAGTTTAGGAGCACACGGGATTCACCCCTCCACTTT. Protein: CAISEFRSTRDSPLHF.

V and J are TRBV2 and TRBJ2-7, with D possibly being TRBD2 (5 bases). V was pared by 8 bases and J by 4 bases, with 12 bases between. CDR3 length: 12 amino acids. CDR1 and CDR2 from the germline V gene are SNHLY and FYNNEI. The CDR3 DNA follows: TGTGCCAGCGTGAGGACGGGGTACGAGCAGTACTTC. Its protein product is CASVRTGYEQYF.

This clone has only a few counts. This chain joins TRBV9 and TRBJ2-5; a weak D match, TRBD2 (6 bases). Trimming shortened V by 2 bases and J by 0 bases, and 11 bases separated the two germline ends. The CDR3 runs 15 residues. The germline V gene encodes CDR1 SGDLS and CDR2 YYNGEE. CDR3 residues: CASSVGGSYQETQYF. CDR3 in DNA: TGTGCCAGCAGCGTCGGGGGATCGTACCAAGAGACCCAGTACTTC.